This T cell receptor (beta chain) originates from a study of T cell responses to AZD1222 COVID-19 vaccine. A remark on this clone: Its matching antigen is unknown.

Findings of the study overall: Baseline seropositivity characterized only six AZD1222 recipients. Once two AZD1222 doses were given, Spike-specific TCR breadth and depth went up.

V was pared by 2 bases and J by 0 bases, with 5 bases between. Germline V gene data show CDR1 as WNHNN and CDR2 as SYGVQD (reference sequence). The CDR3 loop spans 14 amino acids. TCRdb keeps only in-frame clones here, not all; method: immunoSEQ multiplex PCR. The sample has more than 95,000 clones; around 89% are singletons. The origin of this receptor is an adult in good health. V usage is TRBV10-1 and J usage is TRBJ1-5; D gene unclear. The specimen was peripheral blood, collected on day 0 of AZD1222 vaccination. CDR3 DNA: TGCGCCAGCAGTGAGGACTGTAGCAATCAGCCCCAGCATTTT. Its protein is CASSEDCSNQPQHF.